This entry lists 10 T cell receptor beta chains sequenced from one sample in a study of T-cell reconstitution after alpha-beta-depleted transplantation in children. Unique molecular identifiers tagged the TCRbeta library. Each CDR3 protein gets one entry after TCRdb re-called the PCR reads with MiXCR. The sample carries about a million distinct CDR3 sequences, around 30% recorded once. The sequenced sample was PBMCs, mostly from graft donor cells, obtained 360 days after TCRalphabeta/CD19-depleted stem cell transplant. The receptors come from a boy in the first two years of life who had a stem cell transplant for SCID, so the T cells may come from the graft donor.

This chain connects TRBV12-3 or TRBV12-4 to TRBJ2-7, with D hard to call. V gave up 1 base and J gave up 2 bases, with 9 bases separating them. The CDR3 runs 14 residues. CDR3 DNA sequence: TGTGCCAGCAGTTTAGGGATAGGCCCCTACGAGCAGTACTTC. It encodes CASSLGIGPYEQYF.

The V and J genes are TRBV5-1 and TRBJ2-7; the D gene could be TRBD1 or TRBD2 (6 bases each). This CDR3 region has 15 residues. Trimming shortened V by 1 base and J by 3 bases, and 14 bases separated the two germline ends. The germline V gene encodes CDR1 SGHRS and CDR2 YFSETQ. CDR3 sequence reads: CASSLSPGADYEQYF. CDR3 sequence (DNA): TGCGCCAGCAGCTTGTCCCCGGGGGCTGACTACGAGCAGTACTTC.

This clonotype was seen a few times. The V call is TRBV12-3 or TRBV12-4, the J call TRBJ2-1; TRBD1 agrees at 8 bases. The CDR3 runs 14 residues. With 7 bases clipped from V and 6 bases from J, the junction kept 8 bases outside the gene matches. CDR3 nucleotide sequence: TGTGCCAGCACCATGGACAGGGTCTCCAATGAGCAGTTCTTC. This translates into CASTMDRVSNEQFF.

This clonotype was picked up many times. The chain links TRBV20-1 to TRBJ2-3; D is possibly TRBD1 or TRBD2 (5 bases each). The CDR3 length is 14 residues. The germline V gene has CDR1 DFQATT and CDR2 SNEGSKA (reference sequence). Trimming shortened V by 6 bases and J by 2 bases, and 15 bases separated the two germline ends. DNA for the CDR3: TGCAGTGCGACGGCGGGCAGGGCCACAGATACGCAGTATTTT. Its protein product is CSATAGRATDTQYF.

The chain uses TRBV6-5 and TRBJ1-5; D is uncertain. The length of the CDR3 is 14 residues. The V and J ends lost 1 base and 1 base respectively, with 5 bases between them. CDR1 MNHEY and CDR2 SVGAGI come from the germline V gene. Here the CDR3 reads CASSYFGSNQPQHF. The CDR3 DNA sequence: TGTGCCAGCAGTTACTTTGGCAGCAATCAGCCCCAGCATTTT.

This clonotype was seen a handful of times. CDR3 residues: CASSLLGILTTDTQYF. CDR3 sequence (DNA): TGTGCCAGCAGTTTATTGGGGATTTTGACAACAGATACGCAGTATTTT. The V call is TRBV27, the J call TRBJ2-3; no clear D. From germline, CDR1 is MNHEY and CDR2 SMNVEV (reference sequence). There are 16 residues in the CDR3. V shed 1 base and J shed 3 bases, with 14 bases lying between them.

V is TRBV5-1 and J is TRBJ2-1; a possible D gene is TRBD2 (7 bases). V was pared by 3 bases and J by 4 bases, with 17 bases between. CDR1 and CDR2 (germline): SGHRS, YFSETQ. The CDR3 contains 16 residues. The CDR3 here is CASSSTSGGLYNEQFF. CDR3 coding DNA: TGCGCCAGCAGCTCCACGTCGGGGGGCCTTTACAATGAGCAGTTCTTC.

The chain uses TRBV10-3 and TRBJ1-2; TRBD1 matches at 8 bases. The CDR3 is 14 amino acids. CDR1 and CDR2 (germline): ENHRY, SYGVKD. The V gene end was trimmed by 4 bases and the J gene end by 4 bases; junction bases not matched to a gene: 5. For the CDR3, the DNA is TGTGCCATCAGTGGAGCAGGGGGCATCTATGGCTACACCTTC. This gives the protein CAISGAGGIYGYTF.

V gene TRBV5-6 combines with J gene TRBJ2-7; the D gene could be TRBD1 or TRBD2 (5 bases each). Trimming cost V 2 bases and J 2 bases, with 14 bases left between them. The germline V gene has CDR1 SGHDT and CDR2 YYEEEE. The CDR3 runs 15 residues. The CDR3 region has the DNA TGTGCCAGCAGCTTATTATCCGGGACCCCCTACGAGCAGTACTTC. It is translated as CASSLLSGTPYEQYF.

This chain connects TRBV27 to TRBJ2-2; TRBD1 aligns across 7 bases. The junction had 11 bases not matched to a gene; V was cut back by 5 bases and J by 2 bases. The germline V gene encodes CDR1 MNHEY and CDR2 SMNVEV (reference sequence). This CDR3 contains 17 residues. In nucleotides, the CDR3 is TGTGCCAGCAGTGTCGAGGGGGCGATACTTAACACCGGGGAGCTGTTTTTT. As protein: CASSVEGAILNTGELFF.